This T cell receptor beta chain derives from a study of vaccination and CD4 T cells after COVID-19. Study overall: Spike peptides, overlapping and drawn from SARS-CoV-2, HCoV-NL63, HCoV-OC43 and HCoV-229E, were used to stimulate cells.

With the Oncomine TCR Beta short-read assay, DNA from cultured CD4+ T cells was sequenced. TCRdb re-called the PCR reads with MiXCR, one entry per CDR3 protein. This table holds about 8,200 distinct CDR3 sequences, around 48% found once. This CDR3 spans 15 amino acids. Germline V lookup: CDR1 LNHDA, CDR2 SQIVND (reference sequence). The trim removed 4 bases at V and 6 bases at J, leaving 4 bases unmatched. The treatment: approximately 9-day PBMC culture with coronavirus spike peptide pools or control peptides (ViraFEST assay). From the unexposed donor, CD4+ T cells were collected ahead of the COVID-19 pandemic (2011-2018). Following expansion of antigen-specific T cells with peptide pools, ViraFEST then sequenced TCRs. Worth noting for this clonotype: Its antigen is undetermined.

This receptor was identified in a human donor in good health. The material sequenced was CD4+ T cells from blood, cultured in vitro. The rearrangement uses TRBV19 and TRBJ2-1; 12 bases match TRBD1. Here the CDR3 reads CASSTGTGGFNEQFF. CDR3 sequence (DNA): TGTGCCAGTAGTACCGGGACAGGGGGCTTCAATGAGCAGTTCTTC.